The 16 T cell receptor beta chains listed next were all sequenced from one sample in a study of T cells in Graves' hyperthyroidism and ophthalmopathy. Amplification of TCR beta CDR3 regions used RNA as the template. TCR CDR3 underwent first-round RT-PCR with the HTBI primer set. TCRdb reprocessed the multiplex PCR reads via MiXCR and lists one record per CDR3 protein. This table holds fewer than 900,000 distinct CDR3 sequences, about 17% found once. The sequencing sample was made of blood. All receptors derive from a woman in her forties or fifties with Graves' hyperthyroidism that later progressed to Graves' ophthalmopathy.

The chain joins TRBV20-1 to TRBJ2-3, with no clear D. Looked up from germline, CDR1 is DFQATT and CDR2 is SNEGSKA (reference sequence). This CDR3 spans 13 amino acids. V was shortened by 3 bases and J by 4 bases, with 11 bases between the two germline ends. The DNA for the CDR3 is TGCAGTGCTAGCGTCTCCGGTTCAGATACGCAGTATTTT. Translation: CSASVSGSDTQYF.

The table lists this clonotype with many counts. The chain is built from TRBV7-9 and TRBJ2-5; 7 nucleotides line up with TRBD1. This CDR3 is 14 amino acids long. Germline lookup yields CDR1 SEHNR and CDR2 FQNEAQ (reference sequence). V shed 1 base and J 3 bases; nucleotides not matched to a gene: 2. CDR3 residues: CASSLGQGKETQYF. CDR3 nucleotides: TGTGCCAGCAGCTTAGGACAGGGTAAAGAGACCCAGTACTTC. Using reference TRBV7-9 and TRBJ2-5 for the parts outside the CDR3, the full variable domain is DTGVSQNPRHKITKRGQNVTFRCDPISEHNRLYWYRQTLGQGPEFLTYFQNEAQLEKSRLLSDRFSAERPKGSFSTLEIQRTEQGDSAMYLCASSLGQGKETQYFGPGTRLLVL.

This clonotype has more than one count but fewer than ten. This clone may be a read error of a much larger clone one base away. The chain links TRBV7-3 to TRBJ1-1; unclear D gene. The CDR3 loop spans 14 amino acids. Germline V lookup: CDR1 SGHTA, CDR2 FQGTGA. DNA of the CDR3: TGTGCCAACAGCTTAAGTTCCGGGAACACTGAAGCTTTCTTT. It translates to CANSLSSGNTEAFF.

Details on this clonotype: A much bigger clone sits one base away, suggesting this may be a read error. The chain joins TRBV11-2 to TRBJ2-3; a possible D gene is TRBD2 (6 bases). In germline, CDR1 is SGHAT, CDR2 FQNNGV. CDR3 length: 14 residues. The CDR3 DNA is TGTGCCAGCAGCTATGGAGGGTCCCCAGATACGCGGTATTTT. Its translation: CASSYGGSPDTRYF. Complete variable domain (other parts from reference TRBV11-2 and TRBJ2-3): EAGVAQSPRYKIIEKRQSVAFWCNPISGHATLYWYQQILGQGPKLLIQFQNNGVVDDSQLPKDRFSAERLKGVDSTLKIQPAKLEDSAVYLCASSYGGSPDTRYFGPGTRLTVL.

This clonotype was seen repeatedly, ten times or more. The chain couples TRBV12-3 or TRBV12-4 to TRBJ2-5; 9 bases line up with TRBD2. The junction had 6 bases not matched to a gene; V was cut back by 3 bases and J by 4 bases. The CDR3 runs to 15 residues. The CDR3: CASSFGGGVLETQYF. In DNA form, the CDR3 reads TGTGCCAGCAGTTTTGGCGGGGGGGTTTTAGAGACCCAGTACTTC.

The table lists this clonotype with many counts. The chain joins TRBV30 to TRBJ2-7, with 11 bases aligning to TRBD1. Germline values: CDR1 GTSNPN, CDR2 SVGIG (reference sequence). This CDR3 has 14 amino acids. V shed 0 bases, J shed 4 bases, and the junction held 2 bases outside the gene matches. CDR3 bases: TGTGCCTGGAGTGTGGGGACAGGGGGTTACGAGCAGTACTTC. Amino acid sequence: CAWSVGTGGYEQYF.

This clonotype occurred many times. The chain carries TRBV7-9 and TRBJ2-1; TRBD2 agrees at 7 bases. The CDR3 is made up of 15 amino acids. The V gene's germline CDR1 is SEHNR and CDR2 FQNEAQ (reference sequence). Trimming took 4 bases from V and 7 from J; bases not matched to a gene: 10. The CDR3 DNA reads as TGTGCCAGCAGCTCGCTAGCGGCTGAGGGGAATGAGCAGTTCTTC. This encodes CASSSLAAEGNEQFF.

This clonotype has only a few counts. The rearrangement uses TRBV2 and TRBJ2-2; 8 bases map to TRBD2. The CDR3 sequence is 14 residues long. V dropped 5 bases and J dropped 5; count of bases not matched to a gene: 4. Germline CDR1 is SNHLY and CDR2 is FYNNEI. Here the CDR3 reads CASSKGGGTGELFF. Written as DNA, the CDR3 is TGTGCCAGCAGTAAAGGCGGGGGGACCGGGGAGCTGTTTTTT.

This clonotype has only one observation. Written as DNA, the CDR3 is TGTGCCAGTAGTAGAGGTTTGACAGTCGATACCTTC. It is translated as CASSRGLTVDTF. The rearrangement uses TRBV19 and TRBJ1-2; D may be TRBD1 (5 bases). The V gene's germline CDR1 is LNHDA and CDR2 SQIVND (reference sequence). CDR3 length equals 12 residues. The V gene lost 4 bases and the J gene lost 14 bases, with 17 bases spanning the gap.

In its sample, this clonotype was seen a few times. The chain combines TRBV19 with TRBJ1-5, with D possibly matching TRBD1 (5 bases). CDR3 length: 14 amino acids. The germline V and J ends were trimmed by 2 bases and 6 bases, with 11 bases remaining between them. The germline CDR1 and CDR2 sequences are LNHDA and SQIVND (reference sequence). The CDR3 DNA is TGTGCCAGTAGTATAACGGTCAGGGCTCAGCCCCAGCATTTT. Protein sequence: CASSITVRAQPQHF.

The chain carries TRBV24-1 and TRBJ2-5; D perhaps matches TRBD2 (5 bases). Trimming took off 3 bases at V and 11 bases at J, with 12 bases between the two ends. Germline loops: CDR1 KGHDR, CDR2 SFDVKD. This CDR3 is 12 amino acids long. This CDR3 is CATSDMGDNQYF. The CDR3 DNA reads TGTGCCACCAGTGATATGGGAGACAATCAGTACTTC.

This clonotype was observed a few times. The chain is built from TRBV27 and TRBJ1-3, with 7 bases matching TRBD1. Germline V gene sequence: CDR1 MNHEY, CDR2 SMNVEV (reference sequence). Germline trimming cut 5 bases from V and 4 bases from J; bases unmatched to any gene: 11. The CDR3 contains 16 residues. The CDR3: CASSPKDRAWGNTIYF. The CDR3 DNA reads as TGTGCCAGCAGTCCGAAAGACAGGGCGTGGGGAAACACCATATATTTT.

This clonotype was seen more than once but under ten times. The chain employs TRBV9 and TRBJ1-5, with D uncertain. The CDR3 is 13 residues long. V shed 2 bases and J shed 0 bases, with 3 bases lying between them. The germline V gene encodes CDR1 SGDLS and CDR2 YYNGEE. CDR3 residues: CASSVRSNQPQHF. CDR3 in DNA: TGTGCCAGCAGCGTCCGTAGCAATCAGCCCCAGCATTTT.

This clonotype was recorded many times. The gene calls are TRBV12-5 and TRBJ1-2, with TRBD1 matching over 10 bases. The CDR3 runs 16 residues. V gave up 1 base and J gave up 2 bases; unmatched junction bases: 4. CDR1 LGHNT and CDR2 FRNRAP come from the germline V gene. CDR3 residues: CASGLAPGQGNYGYTF. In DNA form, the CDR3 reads TGTGCTAGTGGTTTGGCCCCGGGACAGGGGAACTATGGCTACACCTTC.

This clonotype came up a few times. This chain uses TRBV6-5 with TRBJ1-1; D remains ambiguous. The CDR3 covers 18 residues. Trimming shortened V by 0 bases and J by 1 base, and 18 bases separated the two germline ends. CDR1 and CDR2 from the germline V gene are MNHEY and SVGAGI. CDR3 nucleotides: TGTGCCAGCAGTTACTCGGGGTGGGAGGGCATGAAGAACACTGAAGCTTTCTTT. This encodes CASSYSGWEGMKNTEAFF.

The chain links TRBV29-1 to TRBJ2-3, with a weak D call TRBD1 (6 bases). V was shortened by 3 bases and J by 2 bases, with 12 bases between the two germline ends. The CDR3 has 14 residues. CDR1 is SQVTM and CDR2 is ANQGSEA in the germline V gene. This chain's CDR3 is CSVDPRDNTDTQYF. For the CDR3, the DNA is TGCAGCGTTGACCCCCGGGACAACACAGATACGCAGTATTTT.